This T cell receptor (beta chain) came from a study of blood T cell repertoires in COVID-19. The germline V gene encodes CDR1 KGHDR and CDR2 SFDVKD. V shed 7 bases, J shed 7 bases, and the junction held 5 bases outside the gene matches. The CDR3 has 14 amino acids. Using immunoSEQ multiplex PCR, the repertoire was profiled, and TCRdb retains in-frame clones only, with some absent. The data hold 130,000 to 150,000 clones, with roughly 90% observed a single time. This sequence joins TRBV24-1 and TRBJ2-2, with TRBD1 matching over 10 bases. The clonotype was recovered from a man between 65 and 85 years old with acute or convalescent COVID-19. Sequenced material: peripheral blood. The CDR3 protein is CATREGQGYGELFF. As DNA, the CDR3 is TGTGCCACCAGGGAGGGACAGGGGTACGGGGAGCTGTTTTTT.